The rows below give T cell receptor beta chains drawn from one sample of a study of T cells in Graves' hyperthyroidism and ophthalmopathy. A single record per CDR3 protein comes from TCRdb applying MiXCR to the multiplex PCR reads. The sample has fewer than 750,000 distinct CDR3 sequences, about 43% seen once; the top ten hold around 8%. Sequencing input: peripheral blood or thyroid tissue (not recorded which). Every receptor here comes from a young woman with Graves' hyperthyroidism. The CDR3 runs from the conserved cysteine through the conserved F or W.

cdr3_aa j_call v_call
CASSLVRVLAGPYEQYF TRBJ2-7 TRBV7-2
CASSWGTGYEQYF TRBJ2-7 TRBV11-2
CASSWGQGRDEQYF TRBJ2-7 TRBV7-9
CASWDRAPDTQYF TRBJ2-3 TRBV5-5
CASSTPGVNTIYF TRBJ1-3 TRBV7-6
CASSFTGGINQPQHF TRBJ1-5 TRBV5-1
CAIRENRGSNTEAFF TRBJ1-1 TRBV10-3
CASSQVDINQPQHF TRBJ1-5 TRBV4-3
CATSRPSGRTDTQYF TRBJ2-3 TRBV15
CSVGQGGYGYTF TRBJ1-2 TRBV29-1
CASSVAQGWYGYTIYF TRBJ1-3 TRBV9
CATSDPLRGADTQYF TRBJ2-3 TRBV24-1
CASSLTWDQPQHF TRBJ1-5 TRBV9
CASIKQRGDTF TRBJ1-2 TRBV11-2
CASVAPRAYEQYF TRBJ2-7 TRBV14
CASASGTSGNQPQHF TRBJ1-5 TRBV7-3
CSVRDRGTDTQYF TRBJ2-3 TRBV29-1
CASSSGDPVLSYEQYF TRBJ2-7 TRBV5-1
CASSETSGTNTGRANVLTF TRBJ2-6 TRBV9
CATSDRPTSGRYNEQFF TRBJ2-1 TRBV24-1
CASSLPLTGKLEETQYF TRBJ2-5 TRBV5-4
CASSPQDRQYEQYF TRBJ2-7 TRBV18
CASSRGRGYTF TRBJ1-2 TRBV12-3/TRBV12-4